This T cell receptor beta chain was sequenced during a study of CD8 T cells in ankylosing spondylitis. The study's findings and limits: In ankylosing spondylitis blood, a motif of about eight highly homologous TCR beta variants appeared characteristic. Relatively scarce in peripheral blood, disease-linked clones were CD8+. Matched ankylosing spondylitis synovial fluid reportedly showed significant enrichment of disease-linked clones.

Concerning this clonotype itself: Its antigen remains unknown.

The V end was cut by 4 bases, the J end by 2 bases, with 6 bases between. The V gene's germline CDR1 is MDHEN and CDR2 SYDVKM. The CDR3 is 12 amino acids. From the 5' RACE reads, TCRdb called clonotypes with MiXCR, one entry per CDR3 protein. The sample has 150,000 to 200,000 distinct CDR3 sequences, around 20% seen once. The chain has TRBV28 and TRBJ2-7; D is ambiguous. The sequenced material came from blood, either unsorted or a sorted T cell fraction (not recorded which). The clonotype comes from a male donor with ankylosing spondylitis or in good health (not recorded which). CDR3 nucleotides: TGTGCCAGCAGTTCCCCCCCCTACGAGCAGTACTTC. Translated: CASSSPPYEQYF. The whole variable domain, remainder taken from reference TRBV28 and TRBJ2-7, is DVKVTQSSRYLVKRTGEKVFLECVQDMDHENMFWYRQDPGLGLRLIYFSYDVKMKEKGDIPEGYSVSREKKERFSLILESASTNQTSMYLCASSSPPYEQYFGPGTRLTVT.